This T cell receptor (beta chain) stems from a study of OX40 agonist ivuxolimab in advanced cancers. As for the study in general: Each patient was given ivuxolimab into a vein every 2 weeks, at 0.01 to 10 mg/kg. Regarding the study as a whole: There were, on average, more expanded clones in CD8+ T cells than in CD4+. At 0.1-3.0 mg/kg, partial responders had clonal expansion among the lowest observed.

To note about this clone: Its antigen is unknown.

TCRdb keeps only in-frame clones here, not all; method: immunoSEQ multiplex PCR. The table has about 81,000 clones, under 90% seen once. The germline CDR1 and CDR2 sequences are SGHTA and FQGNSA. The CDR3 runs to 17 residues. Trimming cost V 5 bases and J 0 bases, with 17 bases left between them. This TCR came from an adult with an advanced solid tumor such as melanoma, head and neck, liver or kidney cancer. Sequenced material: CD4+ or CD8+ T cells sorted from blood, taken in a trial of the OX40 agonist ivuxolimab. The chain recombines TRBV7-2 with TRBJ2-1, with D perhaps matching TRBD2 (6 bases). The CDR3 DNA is TGTGCCAGCAGCCGCATACATAGCGGAAACTCCTACAATGAGCAGTTCTTC. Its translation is CASSRIHSGNSYNEQFF.